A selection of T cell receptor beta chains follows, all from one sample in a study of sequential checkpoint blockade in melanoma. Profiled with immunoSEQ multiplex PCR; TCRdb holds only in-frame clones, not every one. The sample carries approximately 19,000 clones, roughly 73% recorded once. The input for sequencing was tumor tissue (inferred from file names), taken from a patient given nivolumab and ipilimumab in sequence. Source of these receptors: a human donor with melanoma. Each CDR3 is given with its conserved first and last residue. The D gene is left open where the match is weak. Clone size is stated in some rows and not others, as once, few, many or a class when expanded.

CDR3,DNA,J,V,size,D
CASSFSESSYEQYF,TGCGCCAGCAGTTTCTCAGAAAGCTCCTACGAGCAGTACTTC,TRBJ2-7,TRBV10-2,-,-
CASSEFADQPQHF,TGTGCCAGCAGTGAATTTGCGGATCAGCCCCAGCATTTT,TRBJ1-5,TRBV2,-,-
CASGTSTDTQYF,TGCGCCAGCGGGACTAGCACAGATACGCAGTATTTT,TRBJ2-3,TRBV10-2,few,-
CASSGHTTNTGELFF,TGTGCCAGCAGTGGGCACACCACGAACACCGGGGAGCTGTTTTTT,TRBJ2-2,TRBV7-6,-,-
CAWSVGLEYNEQFF,TGTGCCTGGAGTGTAGGACTAGAGTACAATGAGCAGTTCTTC,TRBJ2-1,TRBV30,-,TRBD2
CSAAGYQETQYF,TGCAGCGCTGCAGGGTACCAAGAGACCCAGTACTTC,TRBJ2-5,TRBV29-1,once,-
CAWSVLGETQYF,TGTGCCTGGAGTGTACTCGGTGAGACCCAGTACTTC,TRBJ2-5,TRBV30,-,-
CSVEQGGTEAFF,TGCAGCGTTGAACAGGGAGGCACTGAAGCTTTCTTT,TRBJ1-1,TRBV29-1,few,-
CASSFSGGTQPQHF,TGCGCCAGCAGCTTCTCAGGGGGCACCCAGCCCCAGCATTTT,TRBJ1-5,TRBV5-1,-,TRBD1
CASSLMMGNEQFF,TGTGCCAGCAGTTTAATGATGGGAAATGAGCAGTTCTTC,TRBJ2-1,TRBV9,-,-
CASRRLGDGYTF,TGTGCCAGTAGACGCTTGGGGGATGGCTACACCTTC,TRBJ1-2,TRBV19,-,-
CASSIDRGDNQPQHF,TGTGCCAGTAGTATAGATCGAGGGGACAATCAGCCCCAGCATTTT,TRBJ1-5,TRBV19,-,-
CASSRSAGSRAGETQYF,TGTGCCAGCTCACGATCGGCCGGTAGCAGGGCAGGAGAGACCCAGTACTTC,TRBJ2-5,TRBV18,-,-
CASSPFVRETQYF,TGTGCCAGCAGCCCATTCGTCCGGGAGACCCAGTACTTC,TRBJ2-5,TRBV7-2,-,-
CASSYSPSGVTFF,TGTGCCAGCAGTTATTCGCCCTCAGGGGTTACTTTCTTT,TRBJ1-1,TRBV6-8,medium-sized,-
CATSMRQGLNTEAFF,TGTGCCACCAGCATGAGACAGGGCTTGAACACTGAAGCTTTCTTT,TRBJ1-1,TRBV15,-,TRBD1
CASSLANQGSWNEQFF,TGCGCCAGCAGCTTGGCCAACCAGGGTTCTTGGAATGAGCAGTTCTTC,TRBJ2-1,TRBV5-1,-,-
CASSYQSSYEQYF,TGCGCCAGCAGTTATCAAAGCTCCTACGAGCAGTACTTC,TRBJ2-7,TRBV23-1,-,-
CASSPGNRQETQYF,TGTGCCAGCTCCCCCGGGAACCGCCAAGAGACCCAGTACTTC,TRBJ2-5,TRBV18,-,-
CASSNDGQGTSPLHF,TGTGCCAGCTCCAACGACGGACAGGGGACTTCACCCCTCCACTTT,TRBJ1-6,TRBV27,-,TRBD1
CASARDRSTDTQYF,TGTGCCAGCGCCCGGGACAGAAGCACAGATACGCAGTATTTT,TRBJ2-3,TRBV11-3,-,TRBD1
CASLQGAGANVLTF,TGTGCCAGCCTCCAGGGTGCTGGGGCCAACGTCCTGACTTTC,TRBJ2-6,TRBV19,once,-
CASSLAEWTANTGELFF,TGTGCCAGCAGCTTAGCGGAGTGGACAGCAAACACCGGGGAGCTGTTTTTT,TRBJ2-2,TRBV7-5,-,-
CASSLARGTEAFF,TGTGCCAGCAGCTTAGCCAGGGGAACTGAAGCTTTCTTT,TRBJ1-1,TRBV7-4,-,-
CASSPPGLAGGYEQFF,TGTGCCAGCTCACCACCGGGACTAGCGGGCGGCTATGAGCAGTTCTTC,TRBJ2-1,TRBV18,-,TRBD2
CASSLYLEGLSSTDTQYF,TGTGCCAGCAGCTTATACCTTGAGGGGTTATCTAGCACAGATACGCAGTATTTT,TRBJ2-3,TRBV9,-,-
CASSPGSGSTIYF,TGTGCCAGCAGCCCTGGGAGCGGGAGCACCATATATTTT,TRBJ1-3,TRBV14,-,-
CASSQDGGLETLTAHRDTQYF,TGTGCCAGCAGCCAAGATGGGGGACTAGAGACCTTAACTGCACACAGGGATACGCAGTATTTT,TRBJ2-3,TRBV14,-,TRBD2
CASSPLDRGPLEQYF,TGTGCCAGCTCACCATTGGACAGGGGGCCCCTCGAGCAGTACTTC,TRBJ2-7,TRBV18,few,TRBD1
CASSATSGRETQYF,TGTGCCAGCAGTGCGACTAGCGGGAGGGAGACCCAGTACTTC,TRBJ2-5,TRBV6-8,few,TRBD2
CAWRMRAETQYF,TGTGCCTGGAGGATGAGGGCCGAGACCCAGTACTTC,TRBJ2-5,TRBV30,-,-
CASSLVTGSNEQFF,TGTGCCAGCAGCTTAGTGACGGGTAGCAATGAGCAGTTCTTC,TRBJ2-1,TRBV11-3,-,-
CASSPRRAGGEEQYF,TGTGCCAGCTCACCACGGAGAGCAGGGGGCGAGGAGCAGTACTTC,TRBJ2-7,TRBV18,-,TRBD1
CASSSGAGQETQYF,TGCGCCAGCAGCTCCGGAGCGGGTCAAGAGACCCAGTACTTC,TRBJ2-5,TRBV5-1,-,-
CASTGPGTPYEQYF,TGTGCCAGCACGGGCCCCGGGACCCCCTACGAGCAGTACTTC,TRBJ2-7,TRBV11-1,-,-
CASVSGWERNTGELFF,TGTGCCAGCGTCAGCGGTTGGGAACGGAACACCGGGGAGCTGTTTTTT,TRBJ2-2,TRBV28,-,-
CASSLRAGVGYNSPLHF,TGTGCCAGCAGCTTGCGGGCAGGGGTCGGCTATAATTCACCCCTCCACTTT,TRBJ1-6,TRBV7-6,-,-
CASSIGGIEKLFF,TGTGCCAGTAGTATAGGAGGGATCGAAAAACTGTTTTTT,TRBJ1-4,TRBV19,-,-
CASSPDGRTYEQYF,TGTGCCAGCAGCCCGGACGGCCGAACCTACGAGCAGTACTTC,TRBJ2-7,TRBV11-3,-,-
CATSKTLATPYYEQYF,TGTGCCACCAGCAAAACCCTAGCGACTCCTTACTACGAGCAGTACTTC,TRBJ2-7,TRBV15,few,-
CASSLRGQGLRTQYF,TGTGCCAGCAGCCTAAGGGGACAGGGCCTGCGTACGCAGTATTTT,TRBJ2-3,TRBV28,-,TRBD1
CARGRGGTGELFF,TGCGCCCGCGGGAGGGGGGGCACCGGGGAGCTGTTTTTT,TRBJ2-2,TRBV23-1,-,TRBD2
CAWRKQGLNTEAFF,TGTGCCTGGCGAAAACAGGGTTTGAACACTGAAGCTTTCTTT,TRBJ1-1,TRBV30,-,-
CASSPPGTETQYF,TGTGCCAGCAGTCCCCCCGGGACAGAGACCCAGTACTTC,TRBJ2-5,TRBV6-8,few,-
CAWGGAAGKNIQYF,TGTGCCTGGGGTGGGGCCGCGGGCAAAAACATTCAGTACTTC,TRBJ2-4,TRBV30,few,-
CASSHRQGGTGVLFF,TGCGCCAGCAGCCACCGACAGGGGGGAACCGGGGTGCTGTTTTTT,TRBJ2-2,TRBV1,-,-
CASRPGTGTNTIYF,TGTGCCAGCAGACCCGGGACAGGGACCAACACCATATATTTT,TRBJ1-3,TRBV6-8,-,TRBD1
CASSQDTWGNQPQHF,TGCGCCAGCAGCCAAGACACGTGGGGCAATCAGCCCCAGCATTTT,TRBJ1-5,TRBV4-1,-,-
CASSLQHTDTQYF,TGCGCCAGCAGCTTACAACACACAGATACGCAGTATTTT,TRBJ2-3,TRBV23-1,-,-
CASSLGFHNEQFF,TGTGCCAGCAGCCTAGGTTTCCACAATGAGCAGTTCTTC,TRBJ2-1,TRBV28,-,-
CASSPLDTTSGANVLTF,TGCGCCAGCAGCCCTCTGGACACGACGTCTGGGGCCAACGTCCTGACTTTC,TRBJ2-6,TRBV5-1,-,-
CASSINRGVNTEAFF,TGTGCCAGTAGTATTAATCGGGGGGTTAACACTGAAGCTTTCTTT,TRBJ1-1,TRBV19,-,-
CASSPLDSYEQYF,TGTGCCAGCTCACCCTTGGACAGCTACGAGCAGTACTTC,TRBJ2-7,TRBV18,-,-
CASSLWTGRNTEAFF,TGTGCCAGCAGTTTATGGACAGGGCGTAACACTGAAGCTTTCTTT,TRBJ1-1,TRBV28,-,TRBD1
CASSVDRVYGYTF,TGTGCCAGCAGTGTCGACAGGGTCTATGGCTACACCTTC,TRBJ1-2,TRBV6-8,-,TRBD1
CASSMGQVEETQYF,TGCGCCAGCAGCATGGGACAGGTGGAAGAGACCCAGTACTTC,TRBJ2-5,TRBV5-1,-,TRBD1
CASSHYLGTSSYNEQFF,TGTGCCAGCAGCCACTATCTTGGGACTAGCTCCTACAATGAGCAGTTCTTC,TRBJ2-1,TRBV9,-,TRBD2
CSVQTGGLEAFF,TGCAGCGTCCAGACAGGAGGTCTTGAAGCTTTCTTT,TRBJ1-1,TRBV29-1,-,-
CATSSGKAGRSDTQYF,TGTGCCACCAGCAGCGGCAAAGCGGGAAGGTCAGATACGCAGTATTTT,TRBJ2-3,TRBV15,-,TRBD2